This T cell receptor beta chain was recovered during a study of cytomegalovirus exposure and HLA in healthy donors. The primer mix had 60 Vbeta and 13 Jbeta primers. Only in-frame clones appear in the TCRdb table, and some are missing; sequencing was by immunoSEQ multiplex PCR. The sample lists 95,000 to 130,000 clones, about 76% occurring once. Points from the study as a whole: Later analysis reportedly placed an Asian-associated ancestry cluster below the roughly 630-donor mean in N-insertions.

On this clone: Its antigen remains unknown.

V dropped 5 bases and J dropped 0; count of bases not matched to a gene: 11. The germline CDR1 and CDR2 sequences are MNHEY and SMNVEV (reference sequence). The CDR3 loop spans 18 amino acids. Material: PBMCs. This sequence originates from a woman in her twenties or thirties in good health and CMV-seronegative. The chain is built from TRBV27 and TRBJ2-2; 8 nucleotides align to TRBD1. In nucleotides, the CDR3 is TGTGCCAGCAGTCTCAGGGGGCCCGGAAAATCGAACACCGGGGAGCTGTTTTTT. As protein: CASSLRGPGKSNTGELFF.